A selection of T cell receptor beta chains follows, all from one sample in a study of identical twins. TCRdb reanalysed the 5' RACE reads using MiXCR and keeps one entry per CDR3 protein. In the table there are about 210,000 distinct CDR3 sequences, roughly a tenth of which are singletons. The sequencing sample was made of memory (CD45RO+) T cells sorted from blood. All receptors derive from a young woman in good health. Each CDR3 is given with its conserved first and last residue. A D gene is named only where the DNA matches it firmly. The size field is filled for only some rows; it gives once, few, many or a size class.

D gene,J gene,V gene,clone size,CDR3 DNA,CDR3 protein
NA,TRBJ2-2,TRBV30,NA,TGTGCCTGGAGTCCCGCCGCGGAGCTGTTTTTT,CAWSPAAELFF
TRBD1,TRBJ1-5,TRBV3-1,few,TGTGCCAGCAGCGACGGGACAGGGCGAGCCGCCCAGCATTTT,CASSDGTGRAAQHF
TRBD1,TRBJ1-4,TRBV4-2,NA,TGTGCCAGCACCCTACAGGGGGCGACGGAAAAACTGTTTTTT,CASTLQGATEKLFF
NA,TRBJ2-1,TRBV7-9,few,TGTGCCAGCAGCCAGACCGAGCAGTTCTTC,CASSQTEQFF
NA,TRBJ1-5,TRBV12-3/TRBV12-4,NA,TGTGCCAGCAGCCCCCTCTATAGCAATCAGCCCCAGCATTTT,CASSPLYSNQPQHF
TRBD1,TRBJ2-3,TRBV7-2,many,TGTGCCAGCAGCCGAAACAGGGGCCCAGATACGCAGTATTTT,CASSRNRGPDTQYF
NA,TRBJ2-2,TRBV14,NA,TGTGCCAGCAGCCACAAGACGGGTCACGGGGAGCTGTTTTTT,CASSHKTGHGELFF
NA,TRBJ2-7,TRBV2,many,TGTGCCAGCGGGGGGACGGAGACCTACGAGCAGTACTTC,CASGGTETYEQYF
NA,TRBJ1-2,TRBV5-1,few,TGCGCCAGCAGCTTGGGGGAAGCCTATGGCTACACCTTC,CASSLGEAYGYTF
TRBD1,TRBJ2-2,TRBV12-3/TRBV12-4,NA,TGTGCCAGCAGCCTGGGACAGGTCATAGGGCTGTTTTTT,CASSLGQVIGLFF
NA,TRBJ2-1,TRBV6-2/TRBV6-3,few,TGTGCCAGCAGATTCCGGGGACAACGAAATGAGCAGTTCTTC,CASRFRGQRNEQFF
TRBD1,TRBJ2-7,TRBV7-7,NA,TGTGCTAGCAGTCGTGGGACAGGGGCTTCCTACGAGCAGTACTTC,CASSRGTGASYEQYF
NA,TRBJ2-3,TRBV29-1,NA,TGCAGCGTTGAAGTGGGGCGGGATACGCAGTATTTT,CSVEVGRDTQYF
TRBD2,TRBJ2-1,TRBV5-1,few,TGCGCCAGCAGAAACGGACTAGCGGGATTGAATGAGCAGTTCTTC,CASRNGLAGLNEQFF